This entry lists 26 T cell receptor beta chains sequenced from one sample in a study of blood T cell repertoires in COVID-19 (dated by TCRdb to about 2020). Library construction relied on the immunoSEQ multiplex PCR assay. TCRdb obtained this table from immuneACCESS and retained in-frame rearrangements with V and J assigned. These tables miss some clones; where compared with another copy, unresolved V genes account for less than half of the shortfall, and the remainder is unexplained. The sample data list 120,000 to 150,000 clones, and more than 75% of these were observed just once. Of the sample, 4% to 5% is held by the ten largest clones. The sample was peripheral blood. The receptors derive from a woman of 80 years or more with acute or convalescent COVID-19.

The rearrangement joins TRBV5-1 to TRBJ2-7, with 11 bases that match TRBD1. This CDR3 contains 14 residues. Trimming removed 3 bases from V and 2 bases from J; junction bases left unmatched: 1. CDR1 and CDR2 from the germline V gene are SGHRS and YFSETQ. The CDR3 region is CASSSGQGAYEQYF. CDR3 bases: TGCGCCAGCAGCTCGGGACAGGGGGCCTACGAGCAGTACTTC.

This clone was counted between two and nine times. The chain links TRBV10-3 to TRBJ2-7, with 8 bases fitting TRBD2. Germline V CDR1 and CDR2: ENHRY, SYGVKD. This CDR3 is built from 13 residues. J was trimmed by 4 bases and V by 6 bases; bases with no gene match: 5. The CDR3 protein is CAIRSGLEYEQYF. The CDR3 coding sequence is TGTGCCATCAGATCGGGACTAGAGTACGAGCAGTACTTC.

This sequence joins TRBV19 and TRBJ1-5; 7 nucleotides line up with TRBD1. The CDR3 extends over 19 amino acids. V trimming: 2 bases; J trimming: 0 bases; junction bases outside the gene matches: 13. CDR1 is LNHDA, CDR2 SQIVND, per germline (reference sequence). DNA of the CDR3: TGTGCCAGTAGTATAACGTTTCTGGGGACAGATTATAGCAATCAGCCCCAGCATTTT. Translating gives CASSITFLGTDYSNQPQHF.

The chain links TRBV16 to TRBJ1-2; weak D call: TRBD1 (5 bases). The CDR3 covers 17 residues. Trimming stripped 0 bases from V and 4 bases from J, with 18 bases between. CDR1 and CDR2 from the germline V gene are KGHSY and FQNENV. CDR3 sequence: CASSQSWTREGIYGYTF. Here the CDR3 DNA reads TGTGCCAGCAGCCAATCCTGGACAAGGGAGGGAATCTATGGCTACACCTTC. Full variable domain (outside the CDR3, taken from reference TRBV16 and TRBJ1-2): GEEVAQTPKHLVRGEGQKAKLYCAPIKGHSYVFWYQQVLKNEFKFLISFQNENVFDETGMPKERFSAKCLPNSPCSLEIQATKLEDSAVYFCASSQSWTREGIYGYTFGSGTRLTVV.

CDR3 sequence reads: CASNPTGINEKLFF. DNA for the CDR3: TGTGCCAGTAATCCGACAGGAATTAATGAAAAACTGTTTTTT. The chain has TRBV19 and TRBJ1-4; maybe TRBD1 (6 bases). This CDR3 has 14 amino acids. Germline V gives CDR1 LNHDA, CDR2 SQIVND (reference sequence). The V gene lost 7 bases and the J gene lost 4 bases, with 13 bases spanning the gap. Supplemented by reference TRBV19 and TRBJ1-4, the full variable domain reads DGGITQSPKYLFRKEGQNVTLSCEQNLNHDAMYWYRQDPGQGLRLIYYSQIVNDFQKGDIAEGYSVSREKKESFPLTVTSAQKNPTAFYLCASNPTGINEKLFFGSGTQLSVL.

The rearrangement joins TRBV18 to TRBJ2-7, with unresolved D. Trimming stripped 6 bases from V and 5 bases from J, with 8 bases between. CDR3 length equals 11 residues. Germline loops: CDR1 KGHSH, CDR2 LQKENI. Written as DNA, the CDR3 is TGTGCCAGCTCTCCCTCGGACGAGCAGTACTTC. Protein sequence: CASSPSDEQYF.

This chain uses TRBV20-1 with TRBJ2-5; 10 nucleotides agree with TRBD2. This CDR3 region has 15 residues. V lost 3 bases, J lost 2 bases, and 6 bases stayed unmatched. From germline, CDR1 is DFQATT and CDR2 SNEGSKA (reference sequence). CDR3 DNA sequence: TGCAGTGCTAGTCGGAGCGGGAGGGTTCAAGAGACCCAGTACTTC. It specifies CSASRSGRVQETQYF.

This clone was picked up a small number of times. The genes are TRBV7-9 and TRBJ2-7; 12 bases agree with TRBD2. The CDR3 is 16 amino acids. Germline V gene data show CDR1 as SEHNR and CDR2 as FQNEAQ (reference sequence). Trimming removed 3 bases from V and 4 bases from J; junction bases left unmatched: 7. CDR3 amino acids: CASSLVTSGRRYEQYF. DNA of the CDR3: TGTGCCAGCAGCTTGGTGACTAGCGGGAGACGGTACGAGCAGTACTTC.

This chain uses TRBV5-6 with TRBJ1-2; D gene unclear. Trimming shortened V by 3 bases and J by 4 bases, and 16 bases separated the two germline ends. Germline values: CDR1 SGHDT, CDR2 YYEEEE. The CDR3 contains 15 residues. In nucleotides, the CDR3 is TGTGCCAGCAGCTCCCACGGGGTAGAGGTCTATGGCTACACCTTC. Its protein is CASSSHGVEVYGYTF.

This rearrangement joins TRBV19 to TRBJ1-2, with 10 bases lining up with TRBD1. The CDR3 has 14 residues. Germline trimming cut 1 base from V and 7 bases from J; bases unmatched to any gene: 3. From germline, CDR1 is LNHDA and CDR2 SQIVND (reference sequence). The CDR3 protein is CASSIGDRGFGYTF. The DNA of the CDR3 is TGTGCCAGTAGTATAGGGGACAGGGGTTTTGGCTACACCTTC.

This clone was seen just once. The gene calls are TRBV27 and TRBJ2-5, with D possibly TRBD1 on 5 matching bases. Germline CDR1 is MNHEY and CDR2 is SMNVEV (reference sequence). Trimming removed 2 bases from V and 5 bases from J, with 21 bases in between. The CDR3 spans 17 residues. Written as DNA, the CDR3 is TGTGCCAGCAGTTTAAGTCGCTCGACAGTAGTGAGTGAGACCCAGTACTTC. Translated, it gives CASSLSRSTVVSETQYF.

This rearrangement joins TRBV28 to TRBJ1-2, with D unresolved. The V end was cut by 3 bases, the J end by 7 bases, with 9 bases between. The CDR3 totals 12 residues. Germline-derived CDR1 and CDR2 are MDHEN and SYDVKM. CDR3 nucleotide sequence: TGTGCCAGCAGTTTCGTAGGAGCTGGCTACACCTTC. It translates to CASSFVGAGYTF.

The chain is built from TRBV30 and TRBJ1-1; 7 bases fit TRBD1. After removal of 6 bases from V and 1 base from J, the junction contained 5 bases not matched to a gene. This CDR3 comprises 13 residues. Germline lookup yields CDR1 GTSNPN and CDR2 SVGIG (reference sequence). The CDR3 nucleotides are TGTGCCTGTACCGGGACAGCGAACACTGAAGCTTTCTTT. Translating it yields CACTGTANTEAFF.

In its sample, this clone was seen a few times. CDR3: CASSKTGRDTEAFF. CDR3 DNA sequence: TGTGCCAGCAGTAAAACAGGGAGGGACACTGAAGCTTTCTTT. The chain combines TRBV27 with TRBJ1-1, with D tentatively TRBD1 (6 bases). The V gene's germline CDR1 is MNHEY and CDR2 SMNVEV (reference sequence). The CDR3 is 14 amino acids. V was shortened by 5 bases and J by 3 bases, with 13 bases between the two germline ends.

As to this clone: Other DNA sequences from this sample encode an identical CDR3 as well. This chain links TRBV19 with TRBJ1-1; D is ambiguous. Between the trimmed V and J ends, which lost 3 bases and 0 bases, there was a span of 8 bases. There are 14 residues in the CDR3. Germline V lookup: CDR1 LNHDA, CDR2 SQIVND (reference sequence). CDR3 protein: CASSIPGLNTEAFF. The CDR3 DNA is TGTGCCAGTAGTATTCCGGGGTTGAACACTGAAGCTTTCTTT.

This rearrangement joins TRBV7-9 to TRBJ2-4, with a tentative D call TRBD2 (5 bases). The CDR3 consists of 19 residues. Germline CDR1 SEHNR, CDR2 FQNEAQ (reference sequence). Trimming took 2 bases from V and 2 from J, leaving 22 bases between them. The CDR3 DNA sequence: TGTGCCAGCAGCTTAATGAAGGCTAGCTACGAGACCACCAAAAACATTCAGTACTTC. Its protein product is CASSLMKASYETTKNIQYF.

The J gene is TRBJ2-5, the V gene TRBV10-3; tentative D call: TRBD1 (6 bases). Germline V gene data show CDR1 as ENHRY and CDR2 as SYGVKD. This CDR3 contains 14 residues. Trimming pared 2 bases from V and 5 bases from J, leaving 12 bases between. This chain's CDR3 is CAISEGITGETQYF. The DNA of the CDR3 is TGTGCCATCAGTGAGGGGATTACAGGGGAGACCCAGTACTTC.

The DNA of the CDR3 is TGTGCCAGCAGTTTCCAGCGGGGTGGAGGCTACACCTTC. Translation gives CASSFQRGGGYTF. V usage is TRBV27 and J usage is TRBJ1-2; no reliable D call. Germline-derived CDR1 and CDR2 are MNHEY and SMNVEV (reference sequence). The germline V and J ends were trimmed by 3 bases and 8 bases, with 13 bases remaining between them. CDR3 size: 13 residues.

J is TRBJ1-6 and V is TRBV27; 11 bases fit TRBD1. There are 14 residues in the CDR3. Trimming at V came to 6 bases and at J to 8 bases, leaving 3 bases not matched to a gene. Per germline, CDR1 MNHEY and CDR2 SMNVEV (reference sequence). CDR3 loop: CASRWGQGDSPLHF. The CDR3 coding sequence is TGTGCCAGCAGGTGGGGACAGGGGGATTCACCCCTCCACTTT.

The chain couples TRBV9 to TRBJ2-1; TRBD2 matches 13 bases. Trimming cost V 0 bases and J 3 bases; bases outside gene matches: 3. The germline CDR1 and CDR2 sequences are SGDLS and YYNGEE. The CDR3 sequence is 17 residues long. The CDR3: CASSVVGTSGVYNEQFF. In DNA form, the CDR3 reads TGTGCCAGCAGCGTAGTTGGGACTAGCGGGGTCTACAATGAGCAGTTCTTC. The full variable domain, rest sourced from reference TRBV9 and TRBJ2-1, is DSGVTQTPKHLITATGQRVTLRCSPRSGDLSVYWYQQSLDQGLQFLIQYYNGEERAKGNILERFSAQQFPDLHSELNLSSLELGDSALYFCASSVVGTSGVYNEQFFGPGTRLTVL.

Worth noting for this clone: At one end, the junction sequence differs from germline, possibly due to a read error. The V call is TRBV29-1, the J call TRBJ1-2; D remains ambiguous. The CDR3 runs to 10 residues. CDR1 and CDR2 from the germline V gene are SQVTM and ANQGSEA. In nucleotides, the CDR3 is TGCAGCGTAACTCAGAAGGAGCTAATCTTC. Translating gives CSVTQKELIF.

This chain links TRBV28 with TRBJ2-1; D is possibly TRBD2 (5 bases). Germline V gene sequence: CDR1 MDHEN, CDR2 SYDVKM. Trimming left V 2 bases short and J 5 bases short, with 22 bases between. This CDR3 has 18 amino acids. The chain's CDR3 is CASSLGPLGERPNNEQFF. CDR3 DNA sequence: TGTGCCAGCAGTTTAGGTCCTCTCGGAGAGCGGCCGAACAATGAGCAGTTCTTC.

The rearrangement uses TRBV4-1 and TRBJ2-3; maybe TRBD2 (7 bases). This CDR3 is 16 amino acids long. Trimming removed 6 bases from V and 4 bases from J, with 20 bases in between. Germline V CDR1 and CDR2: MGHRA, YSYEKL. The CDR3 DNA follows: TGCGCCAGCAGGGCGGGGAGGGGGGTCTGGGCAGATACGCAGTATTTT. It yields the protein CASRAGRGVWADTQYF.

The J gene is TRBJ2-5, the V gene TRBV5-1, with D perhaps TRBD1 (5 bases). CDR3 size: 12 residues. V was pared by 1 base and J by 4 bases, with 5 bases between. Germline V gives CDR1 SGHRS, CDR2 YFSETQ. DNA of the CDR3: TGCGCCAGCAGCTTGCAGGGAGAGACCCAGTACTTC. This codes for CASSLQGETQYF.

The chain uses TRBV5-1 and TRBJ2-1; possible D gene TRBD2, 6 bases. The CDR3 runs to 13 residues. CDR1 SGHRS and CDR2 YFSETQ come from the germline V gene. Trimming cost V 4 bases and J 9 bases, with 14 bases left between them. The CDR3 here is CASSTGLSTEQFF. The CDR3 DNA sequence: TGCGCCAGCAGCACCGGACTATCCACTGAGCAGTTCTTC.

This clone showed up just once. The J gene is TRBJ2-1, the V gene TRBV5-6, with 8 bases matching TRBD2. Unmatched junction bases numbered 7, after V lost 6 bases and J lost 2 bases. CDR1 SGHDT and CDR2 YYEEEE come from the germline V gene. This CDR3 has 15 amino acids. The CDR3 reads CASIKRELTYNEQFF. In DNA, the CDR3 is TGTGCCAGCATCAAGCGGGAGTTAACCTACAATGAGCAGTTCTTC.